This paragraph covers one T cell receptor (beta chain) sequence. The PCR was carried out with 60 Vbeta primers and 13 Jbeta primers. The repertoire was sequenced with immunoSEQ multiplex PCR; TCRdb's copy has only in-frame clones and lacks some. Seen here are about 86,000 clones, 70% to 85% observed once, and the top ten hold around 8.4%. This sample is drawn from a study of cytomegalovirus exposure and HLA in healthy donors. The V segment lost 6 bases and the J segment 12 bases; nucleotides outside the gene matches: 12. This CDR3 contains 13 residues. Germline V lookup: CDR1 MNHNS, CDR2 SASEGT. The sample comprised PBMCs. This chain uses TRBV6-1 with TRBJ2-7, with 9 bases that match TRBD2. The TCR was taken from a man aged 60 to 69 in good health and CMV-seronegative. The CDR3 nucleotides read TGTGCCAGCAGCCCGATGGCGGGAGGGGAGGGGTACTTC. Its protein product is CASSPMAGGEGYF.